The text below deals with one T cell receptor beta chain. Its antigen is unidentified. This record comes from a study of cytomegalovirus exposure and HLA in healthy donors. Study outcomes and limitations: Other equally common chains were less clonally expanded than HLA-associated TCR beta chains, a later analysis showed. Per a prior analysis, the majority of TCR beta V segments were productive roughly 87% or roughly 30% of the time. Per a later analysis, 18,000 or so TCR beta sequences showed association with HLA alleles at 0.05 false discovery rate. Some segments of the V type, notably TRBV6-2 and TRBV6-3, were excluded as indistinguishable.

The PCR was carried out with 60 Vbeta primers and 13 Jbeta primers. The assay was immunoSEQ multiplex PCR, and TCRdb's table has in-frame clones only and misses some. The sample gives about 160,000 clones, 60% to 75% of which show up once; about 3% is in the top ten. CDR1 and CDR2 (germline): LNHNV, YYDKDF (reference sequence). Trimming pared 0 bases from V and 4 bases from J, leaving 12 bases between. The length of the CDR3 is 15 residues. The origin of this receptor is a woman aged 45-65 years in good health and CMV-seropositive. The V call is TRBV15, the J call TRBJ1-2; D perhaps matches TRBD1 (6 bases). The source material was PBMCs. The CDR3 is CATSREGAPGYGYTF. The CDR3, as DNA: TGTGCCACCAGCAGAGAGGGGGCCCCTGGCTATGGCTACACCTTC.